The next 6 T cell receptor beta chains were all read from a single sample in a study of shared clonotypes between healthy human individuals. Assay: immunoSEQ multiplex PCR; the TCRdb copy retains only in-frame clones and omits some. The data show under 350,000 clones, more than 75% seen once. Sequenced input: memory CD8+ T cells sorted from blood. Subset specified: CD45RO+ cells pooled with CCR7-negative TemRA cells. The receptors derive from a man aged 18 to 30 in good health.

The J gene is TRBJ2-7, the V gene TRBV13, with 10 bases matching TRBD2. The CDR3 loop spans 14 amino acids. CDR1 is PRHDT and CDR2 is FYEKMQ in the germline V gene (reference sequence). Losses at the gene ends were 2 bases for V and 3 bases for J; bases not matched to a gene: 1. As DNA, the CDR3 is TGTGCCAGCAGCTTATTAGCGGGGGGCTACGAGCAGTACTTC. It specifies CASSLLAGGYEQYF.

The gene calls are TRBV6-5 and TRBJ2-5, with TRBD1 identical over 8 bases. CDR3 size: 13 residues. Looked up from germline, CDR1 is MNHEY and CDR2 is SVGAGI. V was clipped by 7 bases and J by 4 bases; unmatched bases: 5. This chain's CDR3 is CASTSGGAETQYF. The CDR3, as DNA: TGTGCCAGCACCTCAGGGGGCGCAGAGACCCAGTACTTC.

The gene calls are TRBV4-3 and TRBJ2-7; tentative D call: TRBD2 (5 bases). The CDR3 consists of 14 residues. V was trimmed by 0 bases and J by 5 bases, leaving 11 bases between them. Germline V CDR1 and CDR2: LGHNA, YSLEER. The CDR3 DNA follows: TGCGCCAGCAGCCAAGATCCGGGAAACGACGAGCAGTACTTC. Residues: CASSQDPGNDEQYF.

The chain is built from TRBV11-2 and TRBJ2-7, with a tentative D call TRBD2 (6 bases). Trimming left V 5 bases short and J 0 bases short, with 14 bases between. Germline V gives CDR1 SGHAT, CDR2 FQNNGV. The CDR3 has 15 residues. The CDR3 coding sequence is TGTGCCAGCAGCCTAGGATGGGGGGACTCCTACGAGCAGTACTTC. Its protein is CASSLGWGDSYEQYF. Drawing the rest from reference TRBV11-2 and TRBJ2-7, the complete variable domain is EAGVAQSPRYKIIEKRQSVAFWCNPISGHATLYWYQQILGQGPKLLIQFQNNGVVDDSQLPKDRFSAERLKGVDSTLKIQPAKLEDSAVYLCASSLGWGDSYEQYFGPGTRLTVT.

Remarks on this clone: This sample also contains other DNA sequences that code for the same CDR3. J is TRBJ2-1 and V is TRBV4-1, with 7 bases aligning to TRBD1. J lost 4 bases, V lost 1 base, and 1 base had no gene match. The CDR3 has 14 residues. The V gene's germline CDR1 is MGHRA and CDR2 YSYEKL. CDR3 loop: CASSQVRGYNEQFF. The CDR3 DNA reads as TGCGCCAGCAGCCAAGTCAGGGGGTACAATGAGCAGTTCTTC.

The chain couples TRBV25-1 to TRBJ1-2; possibly TRBD1 for D (5 bases). The V gene lost 5 bases and the J gene lost 5 bases, with 9 bases spanning the gap. Germline loops: CDR1 MGHDK, CDR2 SYGVNS. The CDR3 sequence is 12 residues long. CDR3 bases: TGTGCCAGCAGTTCGACAGTATATGGCTACACCTTC. Translated: CASSSTVYGYTF.